The next 30 T cell receptor beta chains were all read from a single sample in a study of blood T cell repertoires in COVID-19. Sequenced by immunoSEQ multiplex PCR; TCRdb stores in-frame clones only, minus some. The sample consists of 100,000 to 150,000 clones, 85% of them appearing once. The sample consisted of peripheral blood. The receptors stem from a woman aged 80 or older with acute or convalescent COVID-19.

The chain couples TRBV19 to TRBJ1-3, with unresolved D. The CDR3 is made up of 14 amino acids. Trimming stripped 4 bases from V and 3 bases from J, with 10 bases between. Germline V lookup: CDR1 LNHDA, CDR2 SQIVND (reference sequence). The CDR3, as DNA: TGTGCCAGTAGTAACGAGGGCGGTGGAAACACCATATATTTT. Its translation is CASSNEGGGNTIYF.

The rearrangement joins TRBV5-6 to TRBJ1-3; D uncertain. The CDR3 loop spans 14 amino acids. Germline-derived CDR1 and CDR2 are SGHDT and YYEEEE. Trimming cost V 4 bases and J 7 bases, with 15 bases left between them. The CDR3 reads CASSDPGAMNTIYF. In DNA form, the CDR3 reads TGTGCCAGCAGCGATCCTGGAGCAATGAACACCATATATTTT.

V and J are TRBV29-1 and TRBJ2-1; 9 positions match TRBD2. Germline V lookup: CDR1 SQVTM, CDR2 ANQGSEA. This CDR3 region has 17 residues. The trim removed 0 bases at V and 9 bases at J, leaving 15 bases unmatched. The CDR3 DNA is TGCAGCGTTGAAGAGGGCCGGTTGAGCGGGGGGCCGGGTGAGCAGTTCTTC. It translates to CSVEEGRLSGGPGEQFF.

The chain has TRBV28 and TRBJ2-7; 7 bases match TRBD1. The germline V gene has CDR1 MDHEN and CDR2 SYDVKM. With 7 bases clipped from V and 2 bases from J, the junction kept 8 bases outside the gene matches. This CDR3 is built from 14 residues. The CDR3 protein is CASTRGGAAYEQYV. The CDR3, as DNA: TGTGCCAGCACTCGAGGGGGCGCGGCCTACGAGCAGTACGTC.

The chain combines TRBV6-5 with TRBJ1-4; weak D call: TRBD1 (6 bases). In germline, CDR1 is MNHEY, CDR2 SVGAGI. CDR3 length: 12 residues. Trimming shortened V by 8 bases and J by 6 bases, and 10 bases separated the two germline ends. CDR3 loop: CASEQGDEKLFF. In DNA form, the CDR3 reads TGTGCCAGCGAACAGGGAGATGAAAAACTGTTTTTT.

V is TRBV9 and J is TRBJ2-5, with D maybe TRBD1 (6 bases). The CDR3 spans 14 residues. The germline gives CDR1 SGDLS, CDR2 YYNGEE. Trimming left V 0 bases short and J 5 bases short, with 11 bases between. CDR3: CASSVVGQGETQYF. As DNA, the CDR3 is TGTGCCAGCAGCGTAGTAGGGCAGGGGGAGACCCAGTACTTC.

The chain combines TRBV7-8 with TRBJ1-3; 9 bases map to TRBD1. The CDR3 is 16 amino acids. Per the germline V gene, CDR1 is SGHVS and CDR2 is FQNEAQ. V shed 0 bases, J shed 4 bases, and the junction held 4 bases outside the gene matches. This chain's CDR3 is CASSLADRGRGNTIYF. In DNA form, the CDR3 reads TGTGCCAGCAGCTTAGCGGACAGGGGAAGAGGAAACACCATATATTTT.

Comments on this clone: A junction end diverges from the germline sequence, so it may reflect a read error. V is TRBV6-2 or TRBV6-3 and J is TRBJ2-7, with a tentative D call TRBD1 (6 bases). The CDR3 covers 12 residues. Germline V gene data show CDR1 as MNHEY and CDR2 as SVGEGT. CDR3: CASSSGQPLRNF. The CDR3 nucleotides are TGTGCCAGCAGTTCCGGACAGCCGCTTCGGAACTTC.

This CDR3 reads CASSSIGGPETQYF. The CDR3, as DNA: TGTGCCAGCAGCAGCATTGGGGGCCCGGAGACCCAGTACTTC. This rearrangement joins TRBV2 to TRBJ2-5, with a weak D call TRBD1 (6 bases). V was trimmed by 6 bases and J by 5 bases, leaving 16 bases between them. The CDR3 sequence is 14 residues long. CDR1 is SNHLY and CDR2 is FYNNEI in the germline V gene. The entire variable domain, with the rest obtained from reference TRBV2 and TRBJ2-5, is as follows: EPEVTQTPSHQVTQMGQEVILRCVPISNHLYFYWYRQILGQKVEFLVSFYNNEISEKSEIFDDQFSVERPDGSNFTLKIRSTKLEDSAMYFCASSSIGGPETQYFGPGTRLLVL.

The gene calls are TRBV12-3 or TRBV12-4 and TRBJ1-1, with TRBD1 as a possible D gene (6 bases). Trimming left V 11 bases short and J 0 bases short, with 13 bases between. The CDR3 has 13 residues. The CDR3 bases are TGTGCCCTGGGGGCAGGACTGAACACTGAAGCTTTCTTT. Translating it yields CALGAGLNTEAFF.

This sequence joins TRBV7-6 and TRBJ2-5, with a tentative D call TRBD2 (5 bases). Germline V gene sequence: CDR1 SGHVS, CDR2 FNYEAQ. Trimming stripped 0 bases from V and 5 bases from J, with 16 bases between. CDR3 length: 16 amino acids. The CDR3 DNA reads as TGTGCCAGCAGCTTAGCAGTTTCGGGGTTGTGGGAGACCCAGTACTTC. This translates into CASSLAVSGLWETQYF.

This clone was found a few times. The chain carries TRBV5-1 and TRBJ2-1; maybe TRBD1 (5 bases). The CDR3 length is 15 residues. Trimming took off 1 base at V and 5 bases at J, with 13 bases between the two ends. CDR1 and CDR2 from the germline V gene are SGHRS and YFSETQ. In DNA form, the CDR3 reads TGCGCCAGCAGCTTGATTCTGGCAGGGCACAATGAGCAGTTCTTC. Amino acids: CASSLILAGHNEQFF.

The V and J genes are TRBV4-2 and TRBJ2-7, with TRBD2 matching 8 bases. Germline CDR1 reads LGHNA; CDR2 reads YNFKEQ. With V trimmed by 3 bases and J by 0 bases, 7 bases remained unmatched. CDR3 length: 16 amino acids. This CDR3 is CASSQGWRGASYEQYF. The DNA for the CDR3 is TGTGCCAGCAGCCAGGGTTGGCGGGGGGCCTCCTACGAGCAGTACTTC.

The CDR3 DNA reads as TGTGCCAGCAGTCTCAGGGATAGCAATCAGCCCCAGCATTTT. Its protein is CASSLRDSNQPQHF. The gene calls are TRBV2 and TRBJ1-5, with a possible D match to TRBD1 (5 bases). Deletions cut 5 bases from V and 0 bases from J, with 8 bases between. The length of the CDR3 is 14 residues. Germline CDR1 is SNHLY and CDR2 is FYNNEI.

The chain couples TRBV7-2 to TRBJ2-6; 7 nucleotides agree with TRBD2. The junction had 7 bases not matched to a gene; V was cut back by 1 base and J by 4 bases. From germline, CDR1 is SGHTA and CDR2 FQGNSA. The CDR3 length is 17 residues. The CDR3 nucleotides read TGTGCCAGCAGCTTAGTGGGGACTATGCCAGGGGCCAACGTCCTGACTTTC. Translating it yields CASSLVGTMPGANVLTF.

The rearrangement links TRBV11-2 to TRBJ2-5, with 15 bases matching TRBD2. Germline V lookup: CDR1 SGHAT, CDR2 FQNNGV. J gave up 3 bases and V 4 bases, and 9 bases lay outside the gene matches. CDR3 length equals 18 residues. CDR3 sequence: CASSYGTSGGRAEETQYF. Here the CDR3 DNA reads TGTGCCAGCAGCTACGGGACTAGCGGGGGGCGGGCCGAAGAGACCCAGTACTTC.

This clone was found once. The chain combines TRBV11-3 with TRBJ2-5; D might be TRBD2 (5 bases). Looked up from germline, CDR1 is SGHNT and CDR2 is YENEEA. Between the trimmed V and J ends, which lost 4 bases and 5 bases, there was a span of 11 bases. The CDR3 is 13 residues long. The CDR3 here is CASSSDSQETQYF. In DNA, the CDR3 is TGTGCCAGCAGCTCGGACTCCCAGGAGACCCAGTACTTC.

On this clone: The same CDR3 also results from other DNA sequences found in this sample. The rearrangement joins TRBV7-3 to TRBJ1-1; D gene ambiguous. Trimming stripped 4 bases from V and 2 bases from J, with 5 bases between. Per the germline V gene, CDR1 is SGHTA and CDR2 is FQGTGA. The CDR3 runs to 12 residues. CDR3 protein: CASSSVNTEAFF. The CDR3 DNA reads TGTGCCAGCAGCTCAGTAAACACTGAAGCTTTCTTT.

V and J are TRBV2 and TRBJ2-3, with D uncertain. The CDR3 consists of 14 residues. V dropped 5 bases and J dropped 0 bases, with 9 bases sitting between them. Germline loops: CDR1 SNHLY, CDR2 FYNNEI. Here the CDR3 DNA reads TGTGCCAGCAGTCCATGGGCAAGCACAGATACGCAGTATTTT. The encoded protein is CASSPWASTDTQYF.

The chain carries TRBV5-6 and TRBJ1-2; 7 bases align to TRBD1. CDR3 length: 18 amino acids. Trimming took 3 bases from V and 4 from J; bases not matched to a gene: 18. Germline CDR1 SGHDT, CDR2 YYEEEE. CDR3 region: CASSSTRRGTESFYGYTF. CDR3 coding DNA: TGTGCCAGCAGCTCCACCCGACGGGGGACAGAGTCCTTCTATGGCTACACCTTC. The full variable domain, its missing parts supplied by reference TRBV5-6 and TRBJ1-2, is DAGVTQSPTHLIKTRGQQVTLRCSPKSGHDTVSWYQQALGQGPQFIFQYYEEEERQRGNFPDRFSGHQFPNYSSELNVNALLLGDSALYLCASSSTRRGTESFYGYTFGSGTRLTVV.

The chain combines TRBV5-1 with TRBJ2-3; 7 bases match TRBD2. Germline V lookup: CDR1 SGHRS, CDR2 YFSETQ. J lost 5 bases, V lost 7 bases, and 10 bases had no gene match. The CDR3 consists of 14 residues. The CDR3 here is CASRLGLEVDTQYF. CDR3 sequence (DNA): TGCGCCAGCCGACTCGGACTAGAGGTAGATACGCAGTATTTT. The full variable domain, rest sourced from reference TRBV5-1 and TRBJ2-3, is KAGVTQTPRYLIKTRGQQVTLSCSPISGHRSVSWYQQTPGQGLQFLFEYFSETQRNKGNFPGRFSGRQFSNSRSEMNVSTLELGDSALYLCASRLGLEVDTQYFGPGTRLTVL.

The rearrangement joins TRBV6-6 to TRBJ1-4; D unclear. Germline CDR1 reads MNHNY; CDR2 reads SVGAGI (reference sequence). CDR3 length: 14 residues. Deletions cut 4 bases from V and 0 bases from J, with 6 bases between. CDR3 bases: TGTGCCAGCAGTTCGACTTCAACTAATGAAAAACTGTTTTTT. Encoded protein: CASSSTSTNEKLFF.

The chain joins TRBV3-1 (or the pseudogene TRBV3-2) to TRBJ1-2; D is unresolved. In germline, CDR1 is LGHDT, CDR2 YNNKEL (reference sequence). The V and J ends lost 1 base and 8 bases respectively, with 5 bases between them. This CDR3 contains 11 residues. CDR3 coding DNA: TGTGCCAGCAGCCAAGGCGTAGGCTACACCTTC. It is translated as CASSQGVGYTF.

This clone appeared once. The V and J genes are TRBV29-1 and TRBJ2-2; 8 positions match TRBD1. The J segment lost 7 bases and the V segment lost 6 bases, leaving 4 bases of the junction unmatched. The CDR3 is 12 amino acids. Germline CDR1 and CDR2: SQVTM and ANQGSEA. The CDR3 DNA sequence: TGCAGCGTCTCAGGGGGCGGCGGGGAGCTGTTTTTT. As protein: CSVSGGGGELFF.

V gene TRBV28 combines with J gene TRBJ1-2; D unresolved. Per germline, CDR1 MDHEN and CDR2 SYDVKM. The CDR3 is 12 amino acids. V was trimmed by 7 bases and J by 8 bases, leaving 14 bases between them. The CDR3 DNA follows: TGTGCCAGCACCACTTCGTTGGTGGGCTACACCTTC. As protein: CASTTSLVGYTF.

The chain combines TRBV24-1 with TRBJ2-3; D possibly corresponds to TRBD1 (6 bases). The CDR3 covers 14 residues. V was trimmed by 10 bases and J by 3 bases, leaving 16 bases between them. Germline assignment: CDR1 KGHDR and CDR2 SFDVKD. The CDR3: CATVDSFSTDTQYF. Written as DNA, the CDR3 is TGTGCCACTGTGGACAGCTTCTCTACAGATACGCAGTATTTT.

This clone was picked up a small number of times. The chain uses TRBV3-1 (or the pseudogene TRBV3-2) and TRBJ1-6; a possible D gene is TRBD1 (6 bases). The germline V gene encodes CDR1 LGHDT and CDR2 YNNKEL (reference sequence). The CDR3 runs 17 residues. V shed 4 bases and J shed 6 bases, with 19 bases lying between them. CDR3 nucleotides: TGTGCCAGCAGCCCCCGGGCGGAAGGGACACCTAATTCACCCCTCCACTTT. Translated: CASSPRAEGTPNSPLHF.

The chain joins TRBV19 to TRBJ1-3, with TRBD1 as a possible D gene (5 bases). Trimming removed 9 bases from V and 3 bases from J, with 21 bases in between. In germline, CDR1 is LNHDA, CDR2 SQIVND (reference sequence). CDR3 length: 16 residues. CDR3 loop: CASRNLGGADGNTIYF. As DNA, the CDR3 is TGTGCCAGCCGAAACTTGGGAGGGGCGGATGGAAACACCATATATTTT.

The chain has TRBV12-3 or TRBV12-4 and TRBJ1-6; unclear D gene. V dropped 3 bases and J dropped 11 bases, with 11 bases sitting between them. The CDR3 has 13 amino acids. In DNA form, the CDR3 reads TGTGCCAGCAGTTTTTCGGTGCGGGCACCCCTCCACTTT. Its protein product is CASSFSVRAPLHF.

The gene calls are TRBV7-2 and TRBJ2-5, with TRBD1 matching 7 bases. Germline assignment: CDR1 SGHTA and CDR2 FQGNSA. This CDR3 has 13 amino acids. The trim removed 5 bases at V and 5 bases at J, leaving 5 bases unmatched. CDR3 region: CASSAGTAETQYF. The CDR3 DNA sequence: TGTGCCAGCAGCGCAGGGACAGCGGAGACCCAGTACTTC.